Sequencing of this TCR beta chain was carried out in a study of blood T cell repertoires in COVID-19. Libraries were prepared by immunoSEQ multiplex PCR; TCRdb keeps only in-frame clonotypes and omits some of them. This sample yields tens of thousands of clones, of which around two thirds are seen a single time; 2.6% belongs to the top ten. Sequencing input: peripheral blood. This TCR derives from a human donor with acute or convalescent COVID-19. The donor label of this sample is uncertain.

CDR3 coding DNA: TGTGCCAGCAGCTTAGTCGCGGGACTAGCCTACGAGCAGTACTTC. Protein sequence: CASSLVAGLAYEQYF. The chain employs TRBV7-3 and TRBJ2-7; TRBD2 agrees at 8 bases. The germline CDR1 and CDR2 sequences are SGHTA and FQGTGA. This CDR3 spans 15 amino acids. J was trimmed by 2 bases and V by 2 bases; bases with no gene match: 5.